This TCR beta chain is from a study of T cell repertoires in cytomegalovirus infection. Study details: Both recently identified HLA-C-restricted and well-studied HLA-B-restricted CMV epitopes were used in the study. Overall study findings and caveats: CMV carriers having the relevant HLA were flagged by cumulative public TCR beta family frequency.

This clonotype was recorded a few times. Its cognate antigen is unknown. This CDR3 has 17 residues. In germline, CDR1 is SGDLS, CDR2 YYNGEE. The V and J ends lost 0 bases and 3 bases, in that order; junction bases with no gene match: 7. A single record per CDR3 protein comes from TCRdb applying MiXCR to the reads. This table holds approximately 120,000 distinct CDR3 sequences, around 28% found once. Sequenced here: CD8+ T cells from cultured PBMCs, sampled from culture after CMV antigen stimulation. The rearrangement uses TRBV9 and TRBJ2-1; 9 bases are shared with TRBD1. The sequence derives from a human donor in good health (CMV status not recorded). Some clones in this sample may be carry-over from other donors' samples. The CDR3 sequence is CASSVGLGTGFYNEQFF. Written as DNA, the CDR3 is TGTGCCAGCAGCGTAGGGTTGGGGACAGGGTTCTACAATGAGCAGTTCTTC.